The 8 T cell receptor beta chains presented below share a single source sample, sequenced in a study of control samples from healthy donors and cancer patients. Data came from immunoSEQ multiplex PCR; TCRdb stores just in-frame clones and leaves some out. The table records approximately 24,000 clones, 82% of them present only once. Sample: PBMCs. Every receptor here comes from a man in his 60s with colorectal cancer.

CDR3 sequence reads: CASSPGLDRTDTQYF. The CDR3 DNA is TGTGCCAGCAGCCCAGGACTAGACCGCACAGATACGCAGTATTTT. The chain joins TRBV5-4 to TRBJ2-3; 7 bases map to TRBD2. Unmatched junction bases numbered 6, after V lost 4 bases and J lost 1 base. The CDR3 has 15 amino acids. The germline V gene encodes CDR1 SGHNT and CDR2 YYREEE (reference sequence).

This clone has a single count. V is TRBV6-5 and J is TRBJ2-4, with 7 bases that match TRBD1. Germline V gene sequence: CDR1 MNHEY, CDR2 SVGAGI. V trimming: 7 bases; J trimming: 3 bases; junction bases outside the gene matches: 9. The CDR3 has 15 amino acids. The CDR3 DNA is TGTGCCAGCACCCCTGGACAGGCCAACAAAAACATTCAGTACTTC. Translation: CASTPGQANKNIQYF.

The chain couples TRBV4-1 to TRBJ1-5; D remains ambiguous. There are 15 residues in the CDR3. The germline CDR1 and CDR2 sequences are MGHRA and YSYEKL. V gave up 0 bases and J gave up 5 bases, with 11 bases separating them. The CDR3 region has the DNA TGCGCCAGCAGCCAAGATCGTCAGAGTTATCAGCCCCAGCATTTT. Amino acids: CASSQDRQSYQPQHF.

The chain links TRBV19 to TRBJ1-4, with D tentatively TRBD1 (5 bases). V shed 5 bases and J shed 0 bases, with 13 bases lying between them. This CDR3 is built from 16 residues. Germline V gene sequence: CDR1 LNHDA, CDR2 SQIVND (reference sequence). CDR3 sequence: CASSLGRATTNEKLFF. In DNA, the CDR3 is TGTGCCAGTAGTCTCGGCAGGGCCACAACTAATGAAAAACTGTTTTTT.

V is TRBV5-1 and J is TRBJ2-1; D gene uncertain. CDR1 and CDR2 from the germline V gene are SGHRS and YFSETQ. The CDR3 totals 11 residues. V was pared by 0 bases and J by 9 bases, with 4 bases between. CDR3 region: CASSLAFEQFF. As DNA, the CDR3 is TGCGCCAGCAGCTTGGCGTTTGAGCAGTTCTTC. Supplemented by reference TRBV5-1 and TRBJ2-1, the full variable domain reads KAGVTQTPRYLIKTRGQQVTLSCSPISGHRSVSWYQQTPGQGLQFLFEYFSETQRNKGNFPGRFSGRQFSNSRSEMNVSTLELGDSALYLCASSLAFEQFFGPGTRLTVL.

A word on this clone: The junction and the germline gene differ at one end; a read error may be behind it. The J gene is TRBJ1-2, the V gene TRBV11-2; maybe TRBD1 (6 bases). Germline V gene lookup returns CDR1 SGHAT and CDR2 FQNNGV. The CDR3 has 12 amino acids. The CDR3 bases are TGTGCCAGCAGATTAGGACAGTATGGCTACACCTTC. Its protein product is CASRLGQYGYTF.

This clone came up a few times. This chain connects TRBV15 to TRBJ1-2, with D possibly TRBD1 on 5 matching bases. Trimming removed 4 bases from V and 3 bases from J, with 12 bases in between. The V gene's germline CDR1 is LNHNV and CDR2 YYDKDF (reference sequence). The CDR3 contains 14 residues. CDR3 coding DNA: TGTGCCACCAGCACAGGGCGCGGTGACTATGGCTACACCTTC. It codes for CATSTGRGDYGYTF.

This rearrangement joins TRBV2 to TRBJ1-1; no definite D call. Germline V CDR1 and CDR2: SNHLY, FYNNEI. The germline V and J ends were trimmed by 7 bases and 0 bases, with 6 bases remaining between them. The CDR3 length is 12 residues. In DNA, the CDR3 is TGTGCCAGCACGCTTATGAACACTGAAGCTTTCTTT. It codes for CASTLMNTEAFF.